The entry below describes one T cell receptor beta chain. The source of the sample is a study of T cells in Graves' hyperthyroidism and ophthalmopathy. Amplification of TCR beta CDR3 regions was performed using RNA transcripts as template. The HTBI primer set served for first-round RT-PCR of the TCR CDR3. TCRdb re-called the multiplex PCR reads with MiXCR, one entry per CDR3 protein. The table has around 520,000 distinct CDR3 sequences, under 15% seen once. The sequenced sample was blood. This receptor was taken from a woman younger than 35 with Graves' hyperthyroidism.

DNA of the CDR3: TGTGCCAGCAGCTTCGCGGTACTAGCTAGCGGGAGTGGTGAGCAGTTCTTC. Its translation is CASSFAVLASGSGEQFF. The V gene is TRBV5-8, the J gene TRBJ2-1; 10 nucleotides align to TRBD2. V was clipped by 2 bases and J by 9 bases; unmatched bases: 14. In germline, CDR1 is SGHTS, CDR2 YDEGEE. CDR3 length equals 17 residues.